This T cell receptor (beta chain) appears in the sequencing data of a study of cytotoxic CD8 clonotypes in ibrutinib-treated CLL. Study-wide context: There were, on average, nearly 260,000 productive templates and under 95,000 productive rearrangements per sample. General observations from the study: Clonality (at baseline) was higher than in age-matched healthy donors and tracked circulating CD8+ T-cell counts. With treatment, public clonotypes, which were uncommon, either contracted or remained stable.

On this clone itself: Antigen specificity is unknown. Other DNA sequences in this sample translate to the same CDR3.

The germline gives CDR1 SGDLS, CDR2 YYNGEE. V was clipped by 3 bases and J by 3 bases, with 7 bases between them. There are 12 residues in the CDR3. TCRdb keeps only in-frame clones here, not all; method: immunoSEQ multiplex PCR. Altogether more than 150,000 clones are present, around three quarters being singletons, with the ten largest covering 13%. The source was PBMCs, collected after 24 months of ibrutinib treatment. This receptor was identified in a human donor with chronic lymphocytic leukemia. This chain uses TRBV9 with TRBJ2-7, with D perhaps TRBD1 (5 bases). The CDR3 here is CASSGDSYEQYF. The CDR3 DNA sequence: TGTGCCAGCAGCGGAGACAGCTACGAGCAGTACTTC. The full variable domain, rest sourced from reference TRBV9 and TRBJ2-7, is DSGVTQTPKHLITATGQRVTLRCSPRSGDLSVYWYQQSLDQGLQFLIQYYNGEERAKGNILERFSAQQFPDLHSELNLSSLELGDSALYFCASSGDSYEQYFGPGTRLTVT.